Presented here are 27 T cell receptor beta chains from one specimen sequenced in a study of T cell responses to AZD1222 COVID-19 vaccine. Libraries were prepared by immunoSEQ multiplex PCR; TCRdb keeps only in-frame clonotypes and omits some of them. The sample has about 56,000 clones, 70% to 90% seen once. The input for sequencing was peripheral blood, taken on day 0 of AZD1222 vaccination. These receptors were taken from an adult in good health.

This rearrangement joins TRBV6-5 to TRBJ1-1; 7 bases line up with TRBD1. The germline V gene encodes CDR1 MNHEY and CDR2 SVGAGI. CDR3 size: 15 residues. V was clipped by 7 bases and J by 4 bases; unmatched bases: 12. CDR3 sequence reads: CASTRQGGGSTEAFF. CDR3 coding DNA: TGTGCCAGCACGAGACAGGGTGGAGGGAGCACTGAAGCTTTCTTT.

This clone was recorded only once. The V and J genes are TRBV4-1 and TRBJ1-6; the D is unclear. Deletions cut 1 base from V and 6 bases from J, with 10 bases between. Germline V lookup: CDR1 MGHRA, CDR2 YSYEKL. There are 15 residues in the CDR3. CDR3 bases: TGCGCCAGCAGCCAAGGAGGCCCACTTAATTCACCCCTCCACTTT. Translating gives CASSQGGPLNSPLHF.

V and J are TRBV2 and TRBJ1-2, with unresolved D. The germline V and J ends were trimmed by 2 bases and 4 bases, with 11 bases remaining between them. The CDR3 length is 14 residues. Germline V gene sequence: CDR1 SNHLY, CDR2 FYNNEI. The CDR3 DNA follows: TGTGCCAGCAGTGAAAACAGAGCCAGCTATGGCTACACCTTC. Its translation: CASSENRASYGYTF.

J is TRBJ1-5 and V is TRBV28, with 7 bases lining up with TRBD1. This CDR3 contains 15 residues. Germline CDR1 reads MDHEN; CDR2 reads SYDVKM. Germline trimming cut 5 bases from V and 5 bases from J; bases unmatched to any gene: 9. CDR3 protein: CASSGPTGSDQPQHF. CDR3 in DNA: TGTGCCAGCAGTGGACCGACAGGGAGCGATCAGCCCCAGCATTTT.

The chain combines TRBV10-2 with TRBJ2-7, with D perhaps being TRBD1 or TRBD2 (7 bases each). The V and J ends lost 2 bases and 7 bases respectively, with 21 bases between them. The CDR3 spans 16 residues. CDR1 and CDR2 (germline): WSHSY, SAAADI. The CDR3 sequence: CASSEKRGQSQGEQYF. CDR3 nucleotide sequence: TGCGCCAGCAGTGAGAAGCGGGGACAGAGCCAGGGGGAGCAGTACTTC.

The chain links TRBV6-2 or TRBV6-3 to TRBJ2-2; no clear D. This CDR3 region has 14 residues. Germline lookup yields CDR1 MNHEY and CDR2 SVGEGT. Trimming pared 0 bases from V and 2 bases from J, leaving 4 bases between. The CDR3 spells CASSYSDNTGELFF. The CDR3 DNA reads as TGTGCCAGCAGTTACTCGGACAACACCGGGGAGCTGTTTTTT.

J is TRBJ1-2 and V is TRBV30, with TRBD1 matching over 11 bases. The CDR3 has 17 residues. After removal of 3 bases from V and 4 bases from J, the junction contained 13 bases not matched to a gene. Germline CDR1 is GTSNPN and CDR2 is SVGIG (reference sequence). CDR3 coding DNA: TGTGCCTGGAGAATGGGACAGGGGGGGGATCGGTTCTATGGCTACACCTTC. Translation: CAWRMGQGGDRFYGYTF.

The CDR3 region is CASSYATSEETQYF. For the CDR3, the DNA is TGTGCCAGCAGTTACGCTACTAGCGAAGAGACCCAGTACTTC. The chain has TRBV6-6 and TRBJ2-5; 7 nucleotides agree with TRBD2. V shed 2 bases and J 3 bases; nucleotides not matched to a gene: 3. This CDR3 has 14 amino acids. CDR1 and CDR2 (germline): MNHNY, SVGAGI (reference sequence).

V usage is TRBV6-6 and J usage is TRBJ1-6; D is uncertain. Looked up from germline, CDR1 is MNHNY and CDR2 is SVGAGI (reference sequence). CDR3 length equals 13 residues. Between the trimmed V and J ends, which lost 6 bases and 4 bases, there was a span of 7 bases. CDR3 protein: CASSLTYNSPLHF. In DNA form, the CDR3 reads TGTGCCAGCAGCCTTACTTATAATTCACCCCTCCACTTT.

The rearrangement links TRBV5-1 to TRBJ2-2; 13 nucleotides match TRBD2. The J segment lost 7 bases and the V segment lost 4 bases, leaving 4 bases of the junction unmatched. The CDR3 has 15 residues. The V gene's germline CDR1 is SGHRS and CDR2 YFSETQ. The CDR3 nucleotides read TGCGCCAGCAGCCAAAGGACTAGCGGGGGCGGGGAGCTGTTTTTT. Translating gives CASSQRTSGGGELFF.

Only one count was recorded for this clone. The gene calls are TRBV27 and TRBJ2-3; 7 nucleotides align to TRBD1. This CDR3 has 16 amino acids. CDR1 is MNHEY and CDR2 is SMNVEV in the germline V gene (reference sequence). The trim removed 6 bases at V and 3 bases at J, leaving 12 bases unmatched. CDR3 loop: CASRRDSQVGTDTQYF. The DNA for the CDR3 is TGTGCCAGCAGAAGGGACAGCCAAGTAGGTACAGATACGCAGTATTTT.

This clone has only a few counts. This chain joins TRBV3-1 (or the pseudogene TRBV3-2) and TRBJ2-4, with D maybe TRBD2 (5 bases). Germline CDR1 LGHDT, CDR2 YNNKEL (reference sequence). Trimming stripped 4 bases from V and 1 base from J, with 17 bases between. The length of the CDR3 is 17 residues. The CDR3 is CASSLASGGSAKNIQYF. Written as DNA, the CDR3 is TGTGCCAGCAGCCTAGCTTCAGGAGGCTCTGCCAAAAACATTCAGTACTTC.

J is TRBJ1-2 and V is TRBV2; D remains ambiguous. Germline lookup yields CDR1 SNHLY and CDR2 FYNNEI. The CDR3 totals 14 residues. The germline V and J ends were trimmed by 4 bases and 3 bases, with 12 bases remaining between them. In DNA form, the CDR3 reads TGTGCCAGCAGTGTAAGCCTCGACGACTATGGCTACACCTTC. Translating it yields CASSVSLDDYGYTF. Full variable domain (rest looked up from reference TRBV2 and TRBJ1-2): EPEVTQTPSHQVTQMGQEVILRCVPISNHLYFYWYRQILGQKVEFLVSFYNNEISEKSEIFDDQFSVERPDGSNFTLKIRSTKLEDSAMYFCASSVSLDDYGYTFGSGTRLTVV.

The chain joins TRBV25-1 to TRBJ1-4; D is unresolved. Trimming removed 8 bases at V and 1 base at J, with 8 bases between. CDR1 is MGHDK and CDR2 is SYGVNS in the germline V gene. CDR3 length: 13 residues. CDR3 nucleotides: TGTGCCAGCTCTATAGGAACTAATGAAAAACTGTTTTTT. As protein: CASSIGTNEKLFF.

The genes are TRBV6-6 and TRBJ1-6; TRBD1 matches at 9 bases. This CDR3 region has 13 residues. Losses at the gene ends were 6 bases for V and 7 bases for J; bases not matched to a gene: 1. Looked up from germline, CDR1 is MNHNY and CDR2 is SVGAGI (reference sequence). The CDR3: CASSGQGNSPLHF. The CDR3 region has the DNA TGTGCCAGCAGCGGACAGGGGAATTCACCCCTCCACTTT.

This sequence joins TRBV6-5 and TRBJ2-1; 7 nucleotides agree with TRBD1. V was pared by 5 bases and J by 4 bases, with 5 bases of the junction left unmatched. Looked up from germline, CDR1 is MNHEY and CDR2 is SVGAGI. The CDR3 is 14 residues long. The CDR3 DNA sequence: TGTGCCAGCAGTCCCGGGACAGCATACAATGAGCAGTTCTTC. It specifies CASSPGTAYNEQFF.

The chain is built from TRBV25-1 and TRBJ2-2; 8 bases fit TRBD1. V lost 4 bases to trimming and J lost 3 bases; unmatched junction nucleotides: 4. The germline CDR1 and CDR2 sequences are MGHDK and SYGVNS. The length of the CDR3 is 15 residues. For the CDR3, the DNA is TGTGCCAGCAGTGGAACGACAGGGGACACCGGGGAGCTGTTTTTT. It translates to CASSGTTGDTGELFF.

The chain is built from TRBV7-9 and TRBJ1-2; D gene ambiguous. Germline V gene lookup returns CDR1 SEHNR and CDR2 FQNEAQ (reference sequence). The CDR3 has 12 amino acids. V was clipped by 1 base and J by 8 bases, with 8 bases between them. This CDR3 reads CASSLGAGGYTF. The CDR3 DNA reads TGTGCCAGCAGCTTAGGGGCGGGAGGCTACACCTTC.

This sequence joins TRBV6-6 and TRBJ2-7, with D maybe TRBD1 (6 bases). The CDR3 runs to 13 residues. V was clipped by 5 bases and J by 5 bases, with 13 bases between them. The germline V gene encodes CDR1 MNHNY and CDR2 SVGAGI (reference sequence). This CDR3 reads CASSLTTGNEQYF. CDR3 bases: TGTGCCAGCAGTCTAACTACAGGGAACGAGCAGTACTTC.

This rearrangement joins TRBV2 to TRBJ1-3; 9 bases are a match to TRBD1. With V trimmed by 2 bases and J by 4 bases, 6 bases remained unmatched. The CDR3 sequence is 16 residues long. The germline V gene encodes CDR1 SNHLY and CDR2 FYNNEI. The CDR3 loop reads CASSELGTGLGNTIYF. CDR3 DNA: TGTGCCAGCAGTGAATTAGGGACAGGGCTGGGAAACACCATATATTTT.

The genes are TRBV27 and TRBJ1-5, with a tentative D call TRBD1 (5 bases). The germline V gene has CDR1 MNHEY and CDR2 SMNVEV (reference sequence). V dropped 4 bases and J dropped 5 bases, with 15 bases sitting between them. The CDR3 consists of 15 residues. The CDR3 loop reads CASSSSGRVDQPQHF. The CDR3 DNA sequence: TGTGCCAGCAGTTCCTCGGGACGGGTCGATCAGCCCCAGCATTTT.

This chain connects TRBV6-4 to TRBJ2-1; 8 bases line up with TRBD2. J was trimmed by 2 bases and V by 0 bases; bases with no gene match: 0. This CDR3 has 15 amino acids. Germline V gives CDR1 MRHNA, CDR2 SNTAGT. The DNA of the CDR3 is TGTGCCAGCAGTGACTCCGGGGGGGCCTACAATGAGCAGTTCTTC. Translating gives CASSDSGGAYNEQFF.

The chain couples TRBV15 to TRBJ2-1; 7 nucleotides agree with TRBD1. V dropped 1 base and J dropped 5; count of bases not matched to a gene: 2. This CDR3 has 14 amino acids. The V gene's germline CDR1 is LNHNV and CDR2 YYDKDF (reference sequence). The CDR3 coding sequence is TGTGCCACCAGCAGAGGGACAGGAAACAATGAGCAGTTCTTC. Protein product: CATSRGTGNNEQFF.

The rearrangement joins TRBV3-1 (or the pseudogene TRBV3-2) to TRBJ2-1, with a possible D match to TRBD2 (5 bases). Trimming took 1 base from V and 3 from J, leaving 16 bases between them. Germline loops: CDR1 LGHDT, CDR2 YNNKEL (reference sequence). This CDR3 has 17 amino acids. The CDR3 here is CASSQASFGLNYNEQFF. CDR3 nucleotide sequence: TGTGCCAGCAGCCAAGCTAGCTTTGGGCTTAACTACAATGAGCAGTTCTTC.

The V and J genes are TRBV4-1 and TRBJ1-1, with TRBD1 matching 7 bases. The germline CDR1 and CDR2 sequences are MGHRA and YSYEKL. Trimming cost V 1 base and J 1 base; bases outside gene matches: 6. The CDR3 covers 16 residues. CDR3 amino acids: CASSQAGQVGNTEAFF. The CDR3 nucleotides read TGCGCCAGCAGCCAAGCCGGACAGGTGGGGAACACTGAAGCTTTCTTT.

This chain links TRBV5-1 with TRBJ2-2, with 9 bases aligning to TRBD1. This CDR3 is 17 amino acids long. V trimming: 0 bases; J trimming: 6 bases; junction bases outside the gene matches: 9. Germline CDR1 and CDR2: SGHRS and YFSETQ. The CDR3 DNA reads TGCGCCAGCAGCTTGGATACAGGGGGCAGTTATGCCGGGGAGCTGTTTTTT. It yields the protein CASSLDTGGSYAGELFF.

This chain connects TRBV28 to TRBJ1-4; D remains unclear. Germline V lookup: CDR1 MDHEN, CDR2 SYDVKM. V lost 2 bases and J lost 8, with 21 bases in between. This CDR3 has 17 amino acids. The CDR3 here is CASSLLRASRPGEKLFF. CDR3 DNA sequence: TGTGCCAGCAGTTTACTTCGGGCTTCTCGGCCGGGGGAAAAACTGTTTTTT.